These 9 T cell receptor beta chains were sequenced from one sample in a study of human T cells and chemical hapten exposure. Noted time point: patch test 2, 6 weeks after DPC sensitization. As to treatment: therapeutic diphenylcyclopropenone sensitization with weekly scalp DPC. A single record per CDR3 protein comes from TCRdb applying MiXCR to the RACE reads. The sample has just over 350,000 distinct CDR3 sequences, about 6% seen once. The source material was whole blood, sampled in connection with sensitization to the hapten diphenylcyclopropenone (DPC). The source is a woman aged 18-29 years with alopecia areata. Some clones in this sample may be carry-over from other donors' samples.

This clonotype was seen more than once but under ten times. J is TRBJ2-5 and V is TRBV7-2; D is unresolved. Deletions cut 7 bases from V and 4 bases from J, with 10 bases between. The CDR3 loop spans 12 amino acids. CDR1 is SGHTA and CDR2 is FQGNSA in the germline V gene. CDR3 in DNA: TGTGCCAGCACCCTAAGAGGAGAGACCCAGTACTTC. It is translated as CASTLRGETQYF.

The chain joins TRBV10-3 to TRBJ2-7; 7 nucleotides agree with TRBD1. The CDR3 spans 15 residues. Germline V gene sequence: CDR1 ENHRY, CDR2 SYGVKD. Trimming took 2 bases from V and 5 from J; bases not matched to a gene: 9. The CDR3 sequence is CAISERRGLGDEQYF. CDR3 coding DNA: TGTGCCATCAGTGAGCGTAGGGGGCTCGGTGACGAGCAGTACTTC.

V gene TRBV7-2 combines with J gene TRBJ2-7; D not resolved. Trimming stripped 4 bases from V and 5 bases from J, with 18 bases between. Germline CDR1 is SGHTA and CDR2 is FQGNSA. The CDR3 is made up of 15 amino acids. As DNA, the CDR3 is TGTGCCAGCAGCTCGAAAGGTCCTCGTACACACGAGCAGTACTTC. Amino acids: CASSSKGPRTHEQYF.

The chain employs TRBV20-1 and TRBJ2-1; 7 nucleotides match TRBD2. The germline CDR1 and CDR2 sequences are DFQATT and SNEGSKA (reference sequence). V lost 2 bases and J lost 0; bases outside the gene matches: 4. The CDR3 loop spans 15 amino acids. Written as DNA, the CDR3 is TGCAGTGCTAGATGGCTAGCGGCCTCCTACAATGAGCAGTTCTTC. Translated, it gives CSARWLAASYNEQFF.

This rearrangement joins TRBV25-1 to TRBJ2-3; TRBD2 agrees at 8 bases. Losses at the gene ends were 11 bases for V and 10 bases for J; bases not matched to a gene: 11. Germline CDR1 reads MGHDK; CDR2 reads SYGVNS. The CDR3 runs 12 residues. This CDR3 is CASGGGGSPQYF. The CDR3 DNA follows: TGTGCCTCCGGGGGGGGCGGTAGCCCGCAGTATTTT.

The V gene is TRBV3-1, the J gene TRBJ1-3; D remains ambiguous. The CDR3 loop spans 13 amino acids. V was pared by 6 bases and J by 2 bases, with 8 bases between. CDR1 and CDR2 from the germline V gene are LGHDT and YNNKEL (reference sequence). DNA of the CDR3: TGTGCCAGCAGGCCCCTAGCTGGAAACACCATATATTTT. Its translation: CASRPLAGNTIYF.

The chain carries TRBV6-1 and TRBJ2-7; 7 nucleotides match TRBD1. CDR3 length: 13 amino acids. The germline gives CDR1 MNHNS, CDR2 SASEGT. V lost 2 bases and J lost 5; bases outside the gene matches: 3. The CDR3 DNA follows: TGTGCCAGCAGTGAATTTCAGGGGGACGAGCAGTACTTC. It is translated as CASSEFQGDEQYF.

This clonotype was seen a few times. The junction does not match germline at one end; this may be a read error. V usage is TRBV2 and J usage is TRBJ1-4; D is unresolved. Germline V CDR1 and CDR2: SNHLY, FYNNEI. The CDR3 covers 11 residues. This CDR3 is CASSEGEELFF. CDR3 bases: TGTGCCAGCAGTGAAGGTGAAGAACTGTTTTTT.

This clonotype was counted many times. The chain's CDR3 is CASSFTLETQYF. For the CDR3, the DNA is TGTGCCAGCAGCTTCACGTTGGAGACCCAGTACTTC. The J gene is TRBJ2-5, the V gene TRBV11-2; D ambiguous. Germline V gives CDR1 SGHAT, CDR2 FQNNGV. V was shortened by 3 bases and J by 5 bases, with 7 bases between the two germline ends. This CDR3 region has 12 residues.